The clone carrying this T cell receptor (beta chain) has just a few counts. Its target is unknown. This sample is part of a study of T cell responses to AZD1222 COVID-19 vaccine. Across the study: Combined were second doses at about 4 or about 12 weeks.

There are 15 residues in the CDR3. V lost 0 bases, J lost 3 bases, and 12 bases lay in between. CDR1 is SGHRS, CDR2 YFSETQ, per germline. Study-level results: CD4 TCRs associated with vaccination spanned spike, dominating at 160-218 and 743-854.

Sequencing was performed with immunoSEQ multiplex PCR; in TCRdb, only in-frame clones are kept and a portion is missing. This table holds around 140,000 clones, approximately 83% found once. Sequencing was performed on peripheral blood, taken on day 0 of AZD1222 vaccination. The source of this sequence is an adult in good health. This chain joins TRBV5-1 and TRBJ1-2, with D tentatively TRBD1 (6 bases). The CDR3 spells CASSLDFRGDYGYTF. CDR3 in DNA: TGCGCCAGCAGCTTGGATTTTAGGGGGGACTATGGCTACACCTTC.